These 25 T cell receptor beta chains originate from one sample sequenced in a study of blood T cell repertoires in COVID-19. Generated by immunoSEQ multiplex PCR, the TCRdb table keeps only in-frame clones and is missing some. This sample has about 250,000 clones, with roughly nine tenths found just once. The specimen sequenced was PBMCs or T cells enriched from blood (not recorded which). The receptor set was obtained from a woman between 18 and 30 years old who had recovered from COVID-19.

The table lists this clone with a few counts. The chain has TRBV30 and TRBJ2-7; 7 nucleotides agree with TRBD2. V trimming: 3 bases; J trimming: 3 bases; junction bases outside the gene matches: 5. Germline values: CDR1 GTSNPN, CDR2 SVGIG (reference sequence). This CDR3 spans 13 amino acids. This chain's CDR3 is CAWSNPGGYEQYF. CDR3 in DNA: TGTGCCTGGAGCAATCCGGGGGGCTACGAGCAGTACTTC. Supplemented by reference TRBV30 and TRBJ2-7, the full variable domain reads SQTIHQWPATLVQPVGSPLSLECTVEGTSNPNLYWYRQAAGRGLQLLFYSVGIGQISSEVPQNLSASRPQDRQFILSSKKLLLSDSGFYLCAWSNPGGYEQYFGPGTRLTVT.

The chain has TRBV3-1 (or the pseudogene TRBV3-2) and TRBJ2-3; D may be TRBD2 (7 bases). V was clipped by 4 bases and J by 4 bases, with 21 bases between them. Germline CDR1 reads LGHDT; CDR2 reads YNNKEL (reference sequence). The CDR3 contains 17 residues. The CDR3: CASSPASGQGRADTQYF. CDR3 nucleotides: TGTGCCAGCAGCCCTGCTTCTGGGCAGGGGAGGGCAGATACGCAGTATTTT.

The J gene is TRBJ2-5, the V gene TRBV15; 7 bases are shared with TRBD2. The CDR3 contains 12 residues. Per the germline V gene, CDR1 is LNHNV and CDR2 is YYDKDF (reference sequence). The V gene end was trimmed by 6 bases and the J gene end by 5 bases; junction bases not matched to a gene: 3. DNA for the CDR3: TGTGCCACCAGTAAGGGAGGGGAGACCCAGTACTTC. It specifies CATSKGGETQYF.

This sequence joins TRBV5-1 and TRBJ2-1, with TRBD2 matching 13 bases. The CDR3 has 18 residues. In germline, CDR1 is SGHRS, CDR2 YFSETQ. V lost 4 bases, J lost 0 bases, and 7 bases stayed unmatched. The CDR3 DNA reads as TGCGCCAGCAGCCCTGGACTAGCGGGGGACTACTCCTACAATGAGCAGTTCTTC. Translating it yields CASSPGLAGDYSYNEQFF.

The CDR3 DNA follows: TGTGCCAGCAGTTACTCCTCAGGGAACACCGGGGAGCTGTTTTTT. It yields the protein CASSYSSGNTGELFF. V usage is TRBV6-7 and J usage is TRBJ2-2; no reliable D call. TRBV6-7 is identified as an open reading frame with a role that is uncertain. The length of the CDR3 is 15 residues. V dropped 0 bases and J dropped 1 base, with 6 bases sitting between them.

V gene TRBV10-1 combines with J gene TRBJ1-1; 8 bases match TRBD1. Per the germline V gene, CDR1 is WNHNN and CDR2 is SYGVQD (reference sequence). The CDR3 is 14 residues long. Trimming removed 2 bases from V and 1 base from J; junction bases left unmatched: 0. The CDR3 bases are TGCGCCAGCAGTGAGGGACAGGGGAACACTGAAGCTTTCTTT. This codes for CASSEGQGNTEAFF.

This clone was found once. The chain links TRBV6-5 to TRBJ2-5; TRBD2 aligns across 9 bases. V trimming: 7 bases; J trimming: 5 bases; junction bases outside the gene matches: 5. The germline gives CDR1 MNHEY, CDR2 SVGAGI. This CDR3 spans 13 amino acids. In DNA, the CDR3 is TGTGCCAGCACCCTAGCGGGGTTTGAGACCCAGTACTTC. This translates into CASTLAGFETQYF.

The genes are TRBV9 and TRBJ1-2; 10 nucleotides agree with TRBD1. With V trimmed by 4 bases and J by 8 bases, 8 bases remained unmatched. The length of the CDR3 is 14 residues. CDR1 and CDR2 from the germline V gene are SGDLS and YYNGEE. DNA of the CDR3: TGTGCCAGCAGCAGGGACAGGGGTTTAGGAGGCTACACCTTC. This translates into CASSRDRGLGGYTF.

The V gene is TRBV24-1, the J gene TRBJ1-2; possibly TRBD1 for D (5 bases). The V gene's germline CDR1 is KGHDR and CDR2 SFDVKD. The CDR3 is 14 residues long. With 4 bases removed from V and 4 bases from J, the gap between germline ends came to 12 bases. The CDR3 DNA reads TGTGCCACCAGTGACCCGGGGGAAGGCTATGGCTACACCTTC. Its protein product is CATSDPGEGYGYTF.

The chain uses TRBV10-2 and TRBJ1-5, with D possibly matching TRBD1 (6 bases). In germline, CDR1 is WSHSY, CDR2 SAAADI. The CDR3 spans 14 residues. V was pared by 7 bases and J by 2 bases, with 12 bases between. CDR3 DNA: TGCGCCAGCACCACCAGGGGTGGCAATCAGCCCCAGCATTTT. It yields the protein CASTTRGGNQPQHF.

The gene calls are TRBV12-3 or TRBV12-4 and TRBJ1-6; D gene unclear. This CDR3 is 12 amino acids long. Trimming removed 6 bases from V and 11 bases from J, with 11 bases in between. As DNA, the CDR3 is TGTGCCAGCAGGACATTATTGACACCCCTCCACTTT. Amino acid sequence: CASRTLLTPLHF.

The rearrangement uses TRBV5-1 and TRBJ2-3; 10 bases are shared with TRBD2. J gave up 4 bases and V 4 bases, and 6 bases lay outside the gene matches. Germline V gene sequence: CDR1 SGHRS, CDR2 YFSETQ. This CDR3 region has 15 residues. The CDR3 reads CASSPSGGGADTQYF. CDR3 in DNA: TGCGCCAGCAGCCCCAGCGGGGGGGGAGCAGATACGCAGTATTTT.

The chain employs TRBV20-1 and TRBJ1-4; 7 nucleotides agree with TRBD1. The CDR3 totals 15 residues. Per germline, CDR1 DFQATT and CDR2 SNEGSKA (reference sequence). J gave up 3 bases and V 3 bases, and 7 bases lay outside the gene matches. For the CDR3, the DNA is TGCAGTGCTAGTAGATCGGGACAGTCTAATGAAAAACTGTTTTTT. This codes for CSASRSGQSNEKLFF.

This chain links TRBV3-1 (or the pseudogene TRBV3-2) with TRBJ2-3, with 11 bases identical to TRBD2. The CDR3 spans 16 residues. Germline CDR1 and CDR2: LGHDT and YNNKEL (reference sequence). V lost 4 bases and J lost 1; bases outside the gene matches: 4. The DNA for the CDR3 is TGTGCCAGCAGCCCCGGGACTAGCGGCCGCACAGATACGCAGTATTTT. Encoded protein: CASSPGTSGRTDTQYF.

The chain links TRBV18 to TRBJ2-2; TRBD1 matches at 12 bases. CDR1 is KGHSH, CDR2 LQKENI, per germline. The CDR3 is 16 residues long. J gave up 7 bases and V 0 bases, and 3 bases lay outside the gene matches. CDR3 region: CASSPPGQGAGGELFF. The CDR3 DNA reads as TGTGCCAGCTCACCACCGGGACAGGGGGCCGGCGGGGAGCTGTTTTTT.

V gene TRBV5-5 combines with J gene TRBJ2-5; 10 bases align to TRBD2. V trimming: 5 bases; J trimming: 4 bases; junction bases outside the gene matches: 11. The CDR3 covers 16 residues. CDR1 is SGHKS and CDR2 is YYEKEE in the germline V gene (reference sequence). The CDR3 loop reads CASSPGLASWGETQYF. CDR3 DNA sequence: TGTGCCAGCAGTCCGGGACTAGCGTCCTGGGGAGAGACCCAGTACTTC.

The V call is TRBV5-6, the J call TRBJ2-6; tentative D call: TRBD1 (6 bases). With 0 bases removed from V and 0 bases from J, the gap between germline ends came to 10 bases. Germline loops: CDR1 SGHDT, CDR2 YYEEEE. This CDR3 has 17 amino acids. This chain's CDR3 is CASSLEMGHSGANVLTF. CDR3 in DNA: TGTGCCAGCAGCTTGGAGATGGGACACTCTGGGGCCAACGTCCTGACTTTC.

The rearrangement links TRBV21-1 to TRBJ1-3; the table assigns TRBD1, which was not confirmed against the DNA. TRBV21-1 corresponds to a pseudogene. This CDR3 is 16 amino acids long. In nucleotides, the CDR3 is TGTGCCAGCGGGCCCTATTTAACAGGGCGAGGAAACACCATATATTTT. Residues: CASGPYLTGRGNTIYF.

The V call is TRBV5-1, the J call TRBJ2-3; TRBD1 matches 7 bases. This CDR3 has 14 amino acids. Germline assignment: CDR1 SGHRS and CDR2 YFSETQ. Trimming at V came to 7 bases and at J to 0 bases, leaving 5 bases not matched to a gene. The DNA of the CDR3 is TGCGCCAGCTCGGGACAGTCAAGCACAGATACGCAGTATTTT. Translated, it gives CASSGQSSTDTQYF.

This chain connects TRBV5-1 to TRBJ2-7; tentatively, D is TRBD1 (6 bases). The length of the CDR3 is 14 residues. Germline V gene lookup returns CDR1 SGHRS and CDR2 YFSETQ. Trimming removed 3 bases from V and 2 bases from J, with 12 bases in between. This chain's CDR3 is CASSWNRDPYEQYF. CDR3 nucleotides: TGCGCCAGCAGCTGGAACAGGGACCCCTACGAGCAGTACTTC.

The gene calls are TRBV7-9 and TRBJ2-1; D is perhaps TRBD1 (5 bases). Trimming took 1 base from V and 4 from J, leaving 14 bases between them. The CDR3 runs to 16 residues. The germline gives CDR1 SEHNR, CDR2 FQNEAQ (reference sequence). The chain's CDR3 is CASSLGEQAYYNEQFF. Here the CDR3 DNA reads TGTGCCAGCAGCTTAGGGGAACAGGCCTATTACAATGAGCAGTTCTTC.

This chain uses TRBV5-4 with TRBJ1-2, with TRBD1 as a possible D gene (5 bases). This CDR3 is 13 amino acids long. Germline V lookup: CDR1 SGHNT, CDR2 YYREEE (reference sequence). The ends were cut back, 4 bases at V and 8 bases at J, with 15 bases in the middle. CDR3 loop: CASSIGAGQGYTF. For the CDR3, the DNA is TGTGCCAGCAGCATTGGTGCAGGGCAGGGCTACACCTTC.

This chain uses TRBV10-3 with TRBJ2-1; the match to TRBD1 covers 12 bases. V lost 10 bases and J lost 8; bases outside the gene matches: 9. Germline CDR1 and CDR2: ENHRY and SYGVKD. The CDR3 is made up of 14 amino acids. CDR3 residues: CANGPGQGADEQFF. CDR3 DNA: TGTGCCAACGGGCCGGGACAGGGGGCTGATGAGCAGTTCTTC.

The V call is TRBV2, the J call TRBJ1-5; D is possibly TRBD1 (6 bases). The CDR3 consists of 13 residues. The germline CDR1 and CDR2 sequences are SNHLY and FYNNEI. The V and J ends lost 7 bases and 5 bases respectively, with 12 bases between them. The CDR3, as DNA: TGTGCCAGCAACAGGGAAATGGATCAGCCCCAGCATTTT. This translates into CASNREMDQPQHF.

The chain has TRBV28 and TRBJ1-1, with 8 bases matching TRBD1. The CDR3 consists of 14 residues. Per the germline V gene, CDR1 is MDHEN and CDR2 is SYDVKM. V was pared by 6 bases and J by 5 bases, with 8 bases of the junction left unmatched. The CDR3 sequence: CASSSGGAGTEAFF. DNA of the CDR3: TGTGCCAGCAGCTCAGGGGGCGCGGGGACTGAAGCTTTCTTT.